This T cell receptor (beta chain) emerged from a study of T cell responses to AZD1222 COVID-19 vaccine. The CDR3 extends over 12 amino acids. V lost 8 bases, J lost 5 bases, and 11 bases lay in between. The germline CDR1 and CDR2 sequences are SNHLY and FYNNEI. Profiled with immunoSEQ multiplex PCR; TCRdb holds only in-frame clones, not every one. The table shows 55,000 to 65,000 clones, with about 80% occurring only once. Sequencing used peripheral blood, obtained 28 days after the second AZD1222 dose. The chain couples TRBV2 to TRBJ2-3; D uncertain. The TCR originated in an adult who received the AZD1222 COVID-19 vaccine. CDR3 residues: CASHVALDTQYF. The CDR3 nucleotides read TGTGCCAGCCACGTTGCCCTAGATACGCAGTATTTT.